This TCR beta chain was observed in a study of shared clonotypes between healthy human individuals (dated by TCRdb to about 2020). Regarding the complete study: Three men and two women, aged 18 to 49 years, made up the cohort. For each donor, CD4 naive and CD4 memory were each given three plates, CD8 naive was given two plates, and CD8 memory was given one plate. To estimate repertoire size and how much clonotypes are shared between individuals, the study performed deep sequencing of blood TCR repertoires from a handful of healthy adults. Libraries were prepared and TCR repertoires were sequenced by different laboratories using diverse techniques, in order to increase sequencing depth and limit assay-specific biases. Between about 0.94 and 8.9 billion PBMCs per donor were obtained by leukapheresis.

Turning to this clone: Its specific antigen is unknown. There are no base qualities to consult, and no much larger clone falls within one base.

Using the deep immunoSEQ assay, multiplex PCR amplified TCR CDR3 regions from genomic DNA. Genomic DNA extracted from each cell subset was distributed evenly over all wells of several immunoSEQ 96-well plates, and each plate served as one replicate. For sorted subsets, around 200 ng genomic DNA, equal to tens of thousands of T cell genomes, was loaded into each replicate PCR. The purified libraries were quantified using a Qubit 3.0 fluorometer, sized with a Bioanalyzer 2100, and then quantified again using the KAPA Library Quantification kit. Every immunoSEQ 96-well plate was sequenced on a dedicated single-read 150-cycle Illumina NextSeq 550 flow cell. The authors processed their data as follows. Because the immunoSEQ output included only junctional sequences and no quality scores, the filtering could not be the same as the filtering used for full-length reads. Sequences were annotated with PyIR, a Python wrapper for IgBLAST v1.9, using IMGT germline references to assign V/J genes and CDR3. Any read was removed if the V/J assignment was weak (E-value above 1e-6), the CDR3 was missing, or the read contained stop codons, out-of-frame junctions, or ambiguous translated residues. V3J clonotypes were defined by identical inferred V gene, J gene, and CDR3 amino acid sequence. The percentage overlap between two repertoires was calculated by dividing the number of shared unique clonotypes by the size of the smaller repertoire. Repertoire richness was assessed with RTK rarefaction, the Chao1 estimator, and Recon v2.1 estimates of unobserved clonotypes. Generation probabilities were computed with OLGA for all TCRbeta clonotypes obtained by the gDNA method from a few donors. TCRdb's version of the immuneACCESS table is confined to in-frame rearrangements and falls short of the full clone set. An unresolved V gene accounts for under half of the shortfall where checked; the remainder is of unknown origin. V and J calls and clone size follow that table, whereas D and trimming were derived from the DNA. In this sample the table shows some 2,500,000 clones, more than 85% of which occur a single time. The top ten hold 0.35% to 0.45% of the sample.

The donors were healthy, HIV-negative adults who had no recently reported acute infections or vaccinations. Every donor was a Caucasian adult residing in Nashville, Tennessee, USA. CD4+ T cells were enriched by magnetic negative selection; naive cells were then positively selected on CD45RA, and the negative fraction formed the memory subset. Blood was collected by leukapheresis, and PBMCs were isolated by Ficoll-Histopaque density gradient centrifugation and then cryopreserved in liquid nitrogen vapor phase. Analytical flow cytometry was used to check the purity and quantity of every magnetically sorted T cell population. Genomic DNA was isolated from every sorted fraction and measured by UV absorbance on a Nanodrop 2000c. Findings and caveats that apply to the study as a whole: About 5% of naive CD4, around 3.5% of naive CD8, approximately 2.2% of memory CD4, and 0.35% to 0.4% of memory CD8 clonotypes were shared across a few donors. Larger estimated clonotype richness was generally found for naive subsets than for memory subsets. Only blood was sampled, and tissue TCR repertoires likely differ from those in blood. Based on pairwise subsampling, the degree of clonotype sharing among donors was expected to be affected by sequencing depth. Rarefaction of sorted-subset datasets indicated incomplete sequencing despite the large sequencing depth. Higher generation probabilities were observed for clonotypes shared by all four sorted-subset donors than for non-shared clonotypes. The genetic and exposure-history diversity represented was limited by the small number of donors.

The CDR3 runs 19 residues from the cysteine to the phenylalanine. Only the CDR3 region is kept as DNA, spanning 57 bases read in frame from base 1. According to the germline V gene, CDR1 reads SGHTA and CDR2 reads FQGTGA. Here V drops 5 bases and J drops 4 bases, and the junction holds 15 bases not matched to any gene. The sequence derives from a man between 18 and 35 years old in good health. Some clones in this sample may be carry-over from other donors' samples. Sequencing was done on a sample of naive CD4+ T cells from PBMCs. Read against the paper, the sample's cell subset or site label means: CD45RA+ positively selected. Rearrangement joined TRBV7-3 to TRBJ2-2, with TRBD2 identical over 11 junction bases. CDR3 sequence: CASSPVGLAASQGTGELFF. The bases read TGTGCCAGCAGCCCGGTGGGACTAGCGGCCAGCCAAGGCACCGGGGAGCTGTTTTTT.